These T cell receptor beta chains were read from a single sample in a study of blood T cell repertoires in COVID-19. This table comes from immunoSEQ multiplex PCR, and its TCRdb copy is limited to in-frame clones, with some not included. The table has roughly 190,000 clones, about 83% seen once. Sequenced material: peripheral blood. The origin of the receptors is a man younger than 35 with active or convalescent COVID-19. CDR3s include the opening cysteine and the closing phenylalanine or tryptophan. The D gene is left open where the match is weak. Size values are once, few and many counts, or a class for expanded clones, and some rows have none.

D gene	V gene	clone size	J gene	CDR3 DNA	CDR3 protein
TRBD1	TRBV15	NA	TRBJ1-4	TGTGCCACCAGCACGTGGACAGGGGGAAATGAAAAACTGTTTTTT	CATSTWTGGNEKLFF
TRBD1	TRBV2	NA	TRBJ2-3	TGTGCCAGCAGTGTCCCGGGACAGGGCGCAGATACGCAGTATTTT	CASSVPGQGADTQYF
NA	TRBV2	NA	TRBJ2-1	TGTGCCAGCAGTTCCAGTCCCTACAATGAGCAGTTCTTC	CASSSSPYNEQFF
NA	TRBV6-5	few	TRBJ1-2	TGTGCCAGCAGAGACTTGGACAGTGAATTCTATGGCTACACCTTC	CASRDLDSEFYGYTF
TRBD2	TRBV11-3	NA	TRBJ2-1	TGTGCCAGCACCTTAGTGGCGGGAGTGAATGAGCAGTTCTTC	CASTLVAGVNEQFF
TRBD1	TRBV2	NA	TRBJ2-7	TGTGCCAGCAGAGGGGACCTGACAGGGAACTACGAGCAGTACTTC	CASRGDLTGNYEQYF
NA	TRBV18	NA	TRBJ2-2	TGTGCCAGCTCCCTATGGGACTCTTCGAACACCGGGGAGCTGTTTTTT	CASSLWDSSNTGELFF
TRBD2	TRBV5-1	NA	TRBJ2-1	TGCGCCAGCCGGGGACTAGCGGCGCTTAGCTCCTACAATGAGCAGTTCTTC	CASRGLAALSSYNEQFF
NA	TRBV27	NA	TRBJ1-2	TGTGCCAGGAGCGACAGTAACTATGGCTACACCTTC	CARSDSNYGYTF
NA	TRBV30	NA	TRBJ1-2	TGTGCCTTCTCGGAGTCATTGCGGGGTGGCTACACCTTC	CAFSESLRGGYTF
TRBD1	TRBV11-1	NA	TRBJ1-2	TGTGCCAGCGCCCGACAGGGAAACTATGGCTACACCTTC	CASARQGNYGYTF
TRBD2	TRBV9	NA	TRBJ2-7	TGTGCCAGCAGCGTAGCACTCATGGGGAGCGGGAGAATCTACGAGCAGTACTTC	CASSVALMGSGRIYEQYF
NA	TRBV19	NA	TRBJ2-1	TGTGCCAGTAGTATACAGGGCGTCCAATCCAATGAGCAGTTCTTC	CASSIQGVQSNEQFF
NA	TRBV6-5	NA	TRBJ2-6	TGTGCCAGCAACAAATTTGGGGCCGGGGCCAACGTCCTGACTTTC	CASNKFGAGANVLTF
NA	TRBV6-5	NA	TRBJ1-3	TGTGCCAGCAGTTCCACGGGCGGGATTGGAAACACCATATATTTT	CASSSTGGIGNTIYF
NA	TRBV4-3	few	TRBJ1-4	TGCGCCAGCAGCCAAAGGGGCGAGGAAAAACTGTTTTTT	CASSQRGEEKLFF
NA	TRBV6-5	NA	TRBJ2-2	TGTGCCAGCAGCGCCGCACTCGGGGTCACCGGGGAGCTGTTTTTT	CASSAALGVTGELFF
NA	TRBV13	NA	TRBJ1-2	TGTGCCAGCAGCTTAGGAACTGAGGGACATCACTATGGCTACACCTTC	CASSLGTEGHHYGYTF
NA	TRBV28	once	TRBJ1-2	TGTGCCAGCAGTTCGGGTACGGACAGTTCCTATGGCTACACCTTC	CASSSGTDSSYGYTF
TRBD1	TRBV5-1	NA	TRBJ2-7	TGCGCCACCAAGCTTGATAACGACAGGGTCTACGAGCAGTACTTC	CATKLDNDRVYEQYF
TRBD1	TRBV28	NA	TRBJ2-5	TGTGCCAGCACTTACAGGGGCTGGGAGACCCAGTACTTC	CASTYRGWETQYF
NA	TRBV11-3	NA	TRBJ1-2	TGTGCCAGCAGCCCAGCCCGTGGGGGGGGGAACTATGGCTACACCTTC	CASSPARGGGNYGYTF
NA	TRBV2	NA	TRBJ2-5	TGTGCCAGCAGTTTACAGGTCCGAGAGACCCAGTACTTC	CASSLQVRETQYF
NA	TRBV12-5	NA	TRBJ2-1	TGTGCTAGTGGCCGCCCTACAGGGATGTTTGATGAGCAGTTCTTC	CASGRPTGMFDEQFF
NA	TRBV7-8	NA	TRBJ1-5	TGTGCCAGCAGCTCCCCCCCGAGTAATCAGCCCCAGCATTTT	CASSSPPSNQPQHF
TRBD1	TRBV5-6	NA	TRBJ2-7	TGTGCCAGCAGCCGCCGGGACAGTTACGAGCAGTACTTC	CASSRRDSYEQYF
TRBD2	TRBV7-9	NA	TRBJ2-1	TGTGCCAGCAGCTTATCGACTAGCGTGTTCTTC	CASSLSTSVFF
TRBD1	TRBV5-4	NA	TRBJ1-2	TGTGCCAGCAGCTTGAGGACAGGGTATTTCTATGGCTACACCTTC	CASSLRTGYFYGYTF
NA	TRBV5-1	NA	TRBJ2-6	TGCGCGTCTTGCACGGGATCTGGGGCCAACGTCCTGACTTTC	CASCTGSGANVLTF
NA	TRBV18	few	TRBJ1-1	TGTGCCAGCTCACCGACAGGCACGAACACTGAAGCTTTCTTT	CASSPTGTNTEAFF
NA	TRBV6-2/TRBV6-3	NA	TRBJ2-3	TGTGCCAGCAGTTACGATGCCGGCAACTACCCGAGCGGTACGCAGTATTTT	CASSYDAGNYPSGTQYF
NA	TRBV9	NA	TRBJ1-1	TGTGCCAGCAGCGTAGGAAGCTCGCCTAACACTGAAGCTTTCTTT	CASSVGSSPNTEAFF
TRBD1	TRBV4-1	NA	TRBJ1-3	TGCGCCAGCAGCCCGGGACAGGCTGGAAACACCATATATTTT	CASSPGQAGNTIYF
NA	TRBV12-3/TRBV12-4	NA	TRBJ1-1	TGTGCCAGCAGTCTGTACTTGAACACTGAAGCTTTCTTT	CASSLYLNTEAFF
TRBD1	TRBV5-1	NA	TRBJ1-2	TGCGCCAGCAGCGTAGGACAGGGCTATGGCTACACCTTC	CASSVGQGYGYTF
TRBD1	TRBV5-1	once	TRBJ1-4	TGCGCCAGCAGCCCAAGCCAGGGGGGAGGTGAAAAACTGTTTTTT	CASSPSQGGGEKLFF
NA	TRBV6-6	once	TRBJ1-5	TGTGCCACTCGATTGGGGGCGATTTCCCTTAGAGCCCAGCATTTT	CATRLGAISLRAQHF
TRBD2	TRBV10-3	NA	TRBJ2-1	TGTGCCACGGGAGGTAGCTCCTACAATGAGCAGTTCTTC	CATGGSSYNEQFF
NA	TRBV27	NA	TRBJ2-1	TGTGCCAGCAGCCATTTACTCCGGGACTTGCCTAATGAGCAGTTCTTC	CASSHLLRDLPNEQFF
TRBD1	TRBV6-1	NA	TRBJ2-1	TGTGCCAGCAGTGAAGCTGGAAGGACAGGCCCATACAATGAGCAGTTCTTC	CASSEAGRTGPYNEQFF
TRBD2	TRBV4-1	NA	TRBJ2-1	TGCGCCAGCAGCCAAGATGCTGTCCTAGCGGGGGGGCCAAAAAGTGTCTACAATGAGCAGTTCTTC	CASSQDAVLAGGPKSVYNEQFF
TRBD1	TRBV2	NA	TRBJ1-1	TGTGCCAGCAAAGAACAGGGGCCGGGGACTGAAGCTTTCTTT	CASKEQGPGTEAFF
NA	TRBV18	few	TRBJ2-2	TGTGCCAGCTCACCATTTAGCTCTTGGGCCGGGGAGCTGTTTTTT	CASSPFSSWAGELFF
TRBD1	TRBV19	NA	TRBJ1-4	TGTGCCAGTAGTATGGGACCTACCGGGACAGTAGGCGAAAAACTGTTTTTT	CASSMGPTGTVGEKLFF
NA	TRBV24-1	NA	TRBJ1-1	TGTGCCACCAGGGGAACAGACAGCGAGAACACTGAAGCTTTCTTT	CATRGTDSENTEAFF